Detailed here is one T cell receptor (beta chain). The sample is drawn from a study of shared clonotypes between healthy human individuals. Here immunoSEQ multiplex PCR was the method, and the copy in TCRdb shows in-frame clones only, minus some. Among about 2.3 million clones, 85% to 95% were seen once, and the ten largest hold about 0.41%. This CDR3 region has 15 residues. Germline V gene sequence: CDR1 SGHVS, CDR2 FQNEAQ. J lost 2 bases, V lost 1 base, and 3 bases had no gene match. The chain is built from TRBV7-8 and TRBJ2-7; TRBD1 matches 9 bases. The source is a man between 18 and 35 years old in good health. Some clones in this sample may be carry-over from other donors' samples. Sequenced sample: naive CD4+ T cells from PBMCs. Specified subset: CD45RA+ positively selected. The CDR3 region is CASSLVQGAAYEQYF. The CDR3 DNA sequence: TGTGCCAGCAGCTTAGTACAGGGGGCCGCCTACGAGCAGTACTTC.